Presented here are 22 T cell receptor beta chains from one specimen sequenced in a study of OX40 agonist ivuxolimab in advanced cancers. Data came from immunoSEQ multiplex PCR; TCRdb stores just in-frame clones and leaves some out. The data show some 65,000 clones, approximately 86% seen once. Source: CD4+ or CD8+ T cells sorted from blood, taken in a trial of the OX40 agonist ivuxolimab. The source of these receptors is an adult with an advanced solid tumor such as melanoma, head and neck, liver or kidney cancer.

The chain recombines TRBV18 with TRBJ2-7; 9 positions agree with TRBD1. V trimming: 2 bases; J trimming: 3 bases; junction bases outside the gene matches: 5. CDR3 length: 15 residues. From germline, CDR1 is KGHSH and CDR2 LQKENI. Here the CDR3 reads CASSPATGGVYEQYF. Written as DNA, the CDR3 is TGTGCCAGCTCACCAGCGACAGGGGGGGTCTACGAGCAGTACTTC.

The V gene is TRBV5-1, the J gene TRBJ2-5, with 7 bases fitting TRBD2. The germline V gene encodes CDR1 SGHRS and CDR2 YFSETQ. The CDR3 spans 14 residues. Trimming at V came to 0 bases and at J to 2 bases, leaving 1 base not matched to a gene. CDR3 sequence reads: CASSLGLAQETQYF. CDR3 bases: TGCGCCAGCAGCTTGGGACTAGCACAAGAGACCCAGTACTTC.

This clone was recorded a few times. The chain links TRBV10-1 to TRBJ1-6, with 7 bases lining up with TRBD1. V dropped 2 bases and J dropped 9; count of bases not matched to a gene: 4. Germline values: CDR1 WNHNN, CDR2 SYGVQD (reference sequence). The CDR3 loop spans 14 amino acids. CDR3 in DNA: TGCGCCAGCAGTGAGCTCAAGGGGGCTTCACCCCTCCACTTT. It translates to CASSELKGASPLHF.

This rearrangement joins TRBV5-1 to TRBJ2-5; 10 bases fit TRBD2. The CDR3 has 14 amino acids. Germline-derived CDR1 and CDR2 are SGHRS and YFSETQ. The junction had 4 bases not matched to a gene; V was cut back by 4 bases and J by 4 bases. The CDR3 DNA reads TGCGCCAGCAGCCTAGCGGGAGCGGTAGAGACCCAGTACTTC. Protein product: CASSLAGAVETQYF. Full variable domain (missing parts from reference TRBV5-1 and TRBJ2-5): KAGVTQTPRYLIKTRGQQVTLSCSPISGHRSVSWYQQTPGQGLQFLFEYFSETQRNKGNFPGRFSGRQFSNSRSEMNVSTLELGDSALYLCASSLAGAVETQYFGPGTRLLVL.

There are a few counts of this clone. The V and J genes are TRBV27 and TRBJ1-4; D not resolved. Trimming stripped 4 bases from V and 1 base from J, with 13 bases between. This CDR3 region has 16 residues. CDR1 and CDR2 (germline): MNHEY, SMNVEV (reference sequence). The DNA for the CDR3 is TGTGCCAGCAGTTCGTCGAATACTGGAACTAATGAAAAACTGTTTTTT. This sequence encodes CASSSSNTGTNEKLFF.

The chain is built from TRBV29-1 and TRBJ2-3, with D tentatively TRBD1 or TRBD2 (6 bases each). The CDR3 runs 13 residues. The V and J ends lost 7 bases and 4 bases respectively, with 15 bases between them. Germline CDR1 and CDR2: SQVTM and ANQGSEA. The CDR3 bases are TGCAGCGCCGTGAGGGGGGCGGCAGATACGCAGTATTTT. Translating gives CSAVRGAADTQYF.

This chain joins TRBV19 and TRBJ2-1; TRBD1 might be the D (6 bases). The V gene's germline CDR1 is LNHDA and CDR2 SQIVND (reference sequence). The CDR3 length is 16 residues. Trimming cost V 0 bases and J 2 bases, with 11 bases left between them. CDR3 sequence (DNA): TGTGCCAGTAGTATAGATTTCACAGGGCCCTACAATGAGCAGTTCTTC. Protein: CASSIDFTGPYNEQFF.

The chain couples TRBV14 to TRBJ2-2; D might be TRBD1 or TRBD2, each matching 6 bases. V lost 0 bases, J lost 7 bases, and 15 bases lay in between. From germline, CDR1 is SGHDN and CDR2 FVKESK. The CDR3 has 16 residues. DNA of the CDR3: TGTGCCAGCAGCCAAGATCTCGGGGGCGCCAACGGGGAGCTGTTTTTT. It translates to CASSQDLGGANGELFF.

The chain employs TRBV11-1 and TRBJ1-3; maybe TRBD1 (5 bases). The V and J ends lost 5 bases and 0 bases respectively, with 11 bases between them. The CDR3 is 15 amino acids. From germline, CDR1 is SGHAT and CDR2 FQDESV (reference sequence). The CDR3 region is CASSQGFTSGNTIYF. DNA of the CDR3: TGTGCCAGCAGCCAGGGCTTCACCTCTGGAAACACCATATATTTT. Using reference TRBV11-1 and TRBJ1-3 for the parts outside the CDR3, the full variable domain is EAEVAQSPRYKITEKSQAVAFWCDPISGHATLYWYRQILGQGPELLVQFQDESVVDDSQLPKDRFSAERLKGVDSTLKIQPAELGDSAMYLCASSQGFTSGNTIYFGEGSWLTVV.

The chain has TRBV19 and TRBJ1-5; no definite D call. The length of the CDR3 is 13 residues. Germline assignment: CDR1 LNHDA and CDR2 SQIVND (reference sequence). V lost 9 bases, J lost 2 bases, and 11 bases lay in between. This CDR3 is CASLSDGNQPQHF. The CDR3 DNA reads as TGTGCCAGCCTTTCAGATGGCAATCAGCCCCAGCATTTT.

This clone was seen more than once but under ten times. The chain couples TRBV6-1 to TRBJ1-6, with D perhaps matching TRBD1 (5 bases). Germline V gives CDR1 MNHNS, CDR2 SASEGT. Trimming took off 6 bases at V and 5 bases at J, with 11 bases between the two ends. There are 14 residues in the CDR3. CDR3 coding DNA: TGTGCCAGCAGCCAGACAGCTAATAATTCACCCCTCCACTTT. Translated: CASSQTANNSPLHF.

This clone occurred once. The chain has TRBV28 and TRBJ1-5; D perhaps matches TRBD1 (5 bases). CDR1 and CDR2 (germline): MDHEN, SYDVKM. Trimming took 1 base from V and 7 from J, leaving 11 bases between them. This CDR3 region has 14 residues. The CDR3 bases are TGTGCCAGCAGTTTATATCCCGCAGGGCAGCCCCAGCATTTT. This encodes CASSLYPAGQPQHF.

The CDR3: CASSPTSGGDKQYF. CDR3 in DNA: TGTGCCAGCAGTCCCACTAGCGGGGGGGATAAGCAGTACTTC. This chain connects TRBV27 to TRBJ2-5; 13 bases align to TRBD2. Germline CDR1 is MNHEY and CDR2 is SMNVEV (reference sequence). CDR3 length: 14 residues. After removal of 5 bases from V and 11 bases from J, the junction contained 8 bases not matched to a gene.

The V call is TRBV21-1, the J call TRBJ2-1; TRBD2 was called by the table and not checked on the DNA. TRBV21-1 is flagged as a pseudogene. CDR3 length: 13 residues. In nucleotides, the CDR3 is TGTGCCAGCAGCAAAGTTTTAGCGCCGGAGCAGTTCTTC. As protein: CASSKVLAPEQFF.

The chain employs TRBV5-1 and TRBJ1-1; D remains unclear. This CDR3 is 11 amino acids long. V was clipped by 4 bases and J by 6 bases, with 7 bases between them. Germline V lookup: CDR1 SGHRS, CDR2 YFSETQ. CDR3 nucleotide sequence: TGCGCCAGCAGCGAGGCAGCTGAAGCTTTCTTT. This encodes CASSEAAEAFF.

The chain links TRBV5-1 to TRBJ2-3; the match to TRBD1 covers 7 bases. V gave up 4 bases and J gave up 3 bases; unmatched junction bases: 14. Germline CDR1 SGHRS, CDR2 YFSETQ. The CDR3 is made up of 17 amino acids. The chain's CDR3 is CASSPVTQGIATDTQYF. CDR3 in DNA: TGCGCCAGCAGCCCCGTTACACAGGGGATAGCAACAGATACGCAGTATTTT.

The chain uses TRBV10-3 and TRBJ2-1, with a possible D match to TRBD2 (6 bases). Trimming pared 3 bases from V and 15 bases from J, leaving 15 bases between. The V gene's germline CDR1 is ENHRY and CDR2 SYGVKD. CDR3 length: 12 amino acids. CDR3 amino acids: CAISESGVSGFF. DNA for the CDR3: TGTGCCATCAGTGAATCGGGGGTATCGGGGTTCTTC.

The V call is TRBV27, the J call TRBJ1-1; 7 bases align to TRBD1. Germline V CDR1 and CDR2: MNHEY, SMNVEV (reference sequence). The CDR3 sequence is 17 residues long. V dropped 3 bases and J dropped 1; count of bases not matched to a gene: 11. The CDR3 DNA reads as TGTGCCAGCAGTTTTCCCCCGCCGGGACAGAGGAACACTGAAGCTTTCTTT. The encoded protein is CASSFPPPGQRNTEAFF.

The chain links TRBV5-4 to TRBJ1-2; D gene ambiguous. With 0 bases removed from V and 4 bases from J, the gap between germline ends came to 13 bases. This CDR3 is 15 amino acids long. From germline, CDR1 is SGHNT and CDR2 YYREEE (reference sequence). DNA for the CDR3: TGTGCCAGCAGCTTGGGTGGGGTACCTCTCTATGGCTACACCTTC. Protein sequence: CASSLGGVPLYGYTF.

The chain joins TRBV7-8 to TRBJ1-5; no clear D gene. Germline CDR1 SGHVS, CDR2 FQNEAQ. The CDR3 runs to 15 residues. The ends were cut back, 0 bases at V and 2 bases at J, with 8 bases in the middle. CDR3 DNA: TGTGCCAGCAGCTTAGCGGCGGTGGGCAATCAGCCCCAGCATTTT. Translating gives CASSLAAVGNQPQHF.

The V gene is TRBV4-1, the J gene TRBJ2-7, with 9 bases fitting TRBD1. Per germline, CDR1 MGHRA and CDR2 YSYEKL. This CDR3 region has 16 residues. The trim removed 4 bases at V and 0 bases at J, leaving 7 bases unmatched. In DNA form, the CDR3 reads TGCGCCAGCAGCCGCGGCGACAGGGGGAGCTCCTACGAGCAGTACTTC. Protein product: CASSRGDRGSSYEQYF.

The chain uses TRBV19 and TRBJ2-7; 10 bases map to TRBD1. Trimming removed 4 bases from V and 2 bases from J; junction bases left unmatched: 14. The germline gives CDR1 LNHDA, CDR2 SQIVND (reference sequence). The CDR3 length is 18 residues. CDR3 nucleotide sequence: TGTGCCAGTAGTACCGGGTACCGACAGGGGGCTCGAACCTACGAGCAGTACTTC. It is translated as CASSTGYRQGARTYEQYF.